What follows are 12 T cell receptor beta chains derived from one specimen sequenced in a study of T cells in Graves' hyperthyroidism and ophthalmopathy. There were TCR beta CDR3 regions amplified from RNA transcripts. The TCR CDR3 first-round RT-PCR relied on the HTBI primer set. TCRdb independently ran MiXCR on the multiplex PCR reads; one entry per CDR3 protein. This sample yields around 520,000 distinct CDR3 sequences, of which about 14% are seen a single time; approximately 13% belongs to the top ten. The material sequenced was blood. The origin of the receptors is a woman between 35 and 50 years old with Graves' hyperthyroidism.

This clonotype was counted many times. The chain has TRBV29-1 and TRBJ2-7; D is perhaps TRBD1 (6 bases). Germline V CDR1 and CDR2: SQVTM, ANQGSEA. Trimming pared 4 bases from V and 4 bases from J, leaving 20 bases between. The CDR3 is 15 amino acids. The CDR3 protein is CSVGQGSLDQYEQYF. The CDR3 DNA sequence: TGCAGCGTTGGCCAGGGGTCGTTAGATCAATACGAGCAGTACTTC.

With respect to this clonotype: This could be a read error, since a much larger clone is one nucleotide away. The V call is TRBV6-1, the J call TRBJ1-2; 10 bases map to TRBD1. In germline, CDR1 is MNHNS, CDR2 SASEGT. This CDR3 is built from 16 residues. V lost 5 bases to trimming and J lost 3 bases; unmatched junction nucleotides: 9. The CDR3 is CASSNEGGTGDYGYTF. The CDR3, as DNA: TGTGCCAGCAGTAACGAGGGAGGGACAGGGGACTATGGCTACACCTTC.

At least ten counts were recorded for this clonotype. The chain carries TRBV7-2 and TRBJ2-7; 8 nucleotides agree with TRBD2. The J segment lost 7 bases and the V segment lost 1 base, leaving 12 bases of the junction unmatched. This CDR3 comprises 16 residues. The germline gives CDR1 SGHTA, CDR2 FQGNSA. The CDR3 DNA follows: TGTGCCAGCAGCTTAGGATTTTCGGGAGGGCCCGGTGAGCAGTACTTC. This sequence encodes CASSLGFSGGPGEQYF.

The chain joins TRBV27 to TRBJ1-6, with 8 nucleotides matching TRBD1. V gave up 5 bases and J gave up 6 bases; unmatched junction bases: 6. The germline gives CDR1 MNHEY, CDR2 SMNVEV (reference sequence). CDR3 length: 15 residues. CDR3 in amino acids: CASSASTGVNSPLHF. CDR3 DNA: TGTGCCAGCAGTGCCTCGACAGGGGTTAATTCACCCCTCCACTTT.

This clonotype appeared many times. The chain employs TRBV5-1 and TRBJ2-2, with D possibly TRBD1 on 6 matching bases. Germline loops: CDR1 SGHRS, CDR2 YFSETQ. With 4 bases removed from V and 1 base from J, the gap between germline ends came to 14 bases. The CDR3 is 16 amino acids. CDR3 bases: TGCGCCAGCAGCCCAAGGGGCAGGGGGAACACCGGGGAGCTGTTTTTT. This gives the protein CASSPRGRGNTGELFF.

This clonotype occurred a few times. The chain recombines TRBV9 with TRBJ2-1, with TRBD2 matching 8 bases. The CDR3 contains 15 residues. Per the germline V gene, CDR1 is SGDLS and CDR2 is YYNGEE. Losses at the gene ends were 0 bases for V and 6 bases for J; bases not matched to a gene: 5. The CDR3 loop reads CASSVDLAGFNEQFF. In nucleotides, the CDR3 is TGTGCCAGCAGCGTAGATCTAGCGGGTTTCAATGAGCAGTTCTTC.

This clonotype was seen ten or more times. The chain uses TRBV5-5 and TRBJ2-2; a weak D match, TRBD2 (6 bases). CDR1 is SGHKS and CDR2 is YYEKEE in the germline V gene (reference sequence). V was pared by 4 bases and J by 2 bases, with 15 bases between. CDR3 length: 16 amino acids. The CDR3: CASSPFAGLNTGELFF. The CDR3 DNA reads TGTGCCAGCAGCCCGTTCGCGGGATTAAACACCGGGGAGCTGTTTTTT. The whole variable domain, filled in from reference TRBV5-5 and TRBJ2-2, reads DAGVTQSPTHLIKTRGQQVTLRCSPISGHKSVSWYQQVLGQGPQFIFQYYEKEERGRGNFPDRFSARQFPNYSSELNVNALLLGDSALYLCASSPFAGLNTGELFFGEGSRLTVL.

This chain connects TRBV7-2 to TRBJ2-7; D not resolved. CDR3 length: 15 amino acids. Trimming took off 2 bases at V and 0 bases at J, with 11 bases between the two ends. The V gene's germline CDR1 is SGHTA and CDR2 FQGNSA. CDR3 amino acids: CASSLIAQSSYEQYF. The CDR3 DNA sequence: TGTGCCAGCAGCTTAATAGCCCAAAGCTCCTACGAGCAGTACTTC.

This clonotype was recorded at least ten times. The chain is built from TRBV2 and TRBJ2-2; TRBD2 agrees at 8 bases. With 4 bases clipped from V and 5 bases from J, the junction kept 9 bases outside the gene matches. CDR3 length: 16 residues. From germline, CDR1 is SNHLY and CDR2 FYNNEI. This CDR3 reads CASSGVGREETGELFF. In nucleotides, the CDR3 is TGTGCCAGCAGTGGCGTTGGGCGGGAGGAAACCGGGGAGCTGTTTTTT.

This clonotype was seen at least ten times. The chain employs TRBV3-1 and TRBJ2-1; D is undetermined. Trimming took 2 bases from V and 10 from J, leaving 6 bases between them. The CDR3 spans 11 residues. Germline V gene lookup returns CDR1 LGHDT and CDR2 YNNKEL (reference sequence). The CDR3 region is CASSQIREQFF. CDR3 bases: TGTGCCAGCAGCCAAATACGGGAGCAGTTCTTC.

This clonotype was observed at least ten times. The J gene is TRBJ1-2, the V gene TRBV24-1; TRBD1 is a possible D gene (6 bases). The CDR3 covers 16 residues. V was shortened by 4 bases and J by 4 bases, with 18 bases between the two germline ends. Per germline, CDR1 KGHDR and CDR2 SFDVKD. The CDR3 DNA reads TGTGCCACCAGTGAAAAGTGGACAGCAAACTTCTATGGCTACACCTTC. Translation gives CATSEKWTANFYGYTF.

This chain links TRBV9 with TRBJ2-1; 8 bases are shared with TRBD2. J gave up 5 bases and V 4 bases, and 8 bases lay outside the gene matches. This CDR3 comprises 15 residues. Germline CDR1 and CDR2: SGDLS and YYNGEE. CDR3 protein: CASSRQSGRNNEQFF. DNA of the CDR3: TGTGCCAGCAGCCGCCAGAGCGGGAGAAACAATGAGCAGTTCTTC.